The 22 T cell receptor beta chains in this list originate from one sample, sequenced in a study of blood T cell repertoires in COVID-19. TCRdb keeps only in-frame clones here, not all; method: immunoSEQ multiplex PCR. The sample holds about 220,000 clones, about 81% seen once. The sequencing input was peripheral blood. The receptor set was obtained from a woman in her seventies with COVID-19, enrolled during active disease.

The chain uses TRBV30 and TRBJ1-2, with D tentatively TRBD1 (5 bases). CDR1 and CDR2 from the germline V gene are GTSNPN and SVGIG (reference sequence). Trimming shortened V by 4 bases and J by 2 bases, and 8 bases separated the two germline ends. The CDR3 is 12 residues long. Here the CDR3 reads CAWTRQNYGYTF. CDR3 DNA: TGTGCCTGGACGCGACAGAACTATGGCTACACCTTC.

This chain connects TRBV19 to TRBJ1-1; D is possibly TRBD1 (6 bases). V lost 7 bases, J lost 0 bases, and 12 bases lay in between. CDR1 and CDR2 from the germline V gene are LNHDA and SQIVND (reference sequence). CDR3 length: 14 residues. CDR3 nucleotide sequence: TGTGCCAGTACCCGAGACAGGTTGAACACTGAAGCTTTCTTT. This encodes CASTRDRLNTEAFF.

This chain joins TRBV28 and TRBJ2-7, with D tentatively TRBD1 (5 bases). The V gene lost 6 bases and the J gene lost 6 bases, with 18 bases spanning the gap. This CDR3 contains 14 residues. CDR1 is MDHEN, CDR2 SYDVKM, per germline. CDR3 region: CASRTLTEVGEQYF. The CDR3, as DNA: TGTGCCAGCAGGACATTGACAGAGGTGGGCGAGCAGTACTTC.

In its sample, this clone was seen a few times. V gene TRBV7-9 combines with J gene TRBJ1-2; the match to TRBD1 covers 10 bases. This CDR3 has 14 amino acids. V was clipped by 0 bases and J by 7 bases; unmatched bases: 2. The germline CDR1 and CDR2 sequences are SEHNR and FQNEAQ (reference sequence). The CDR3 protein is CASSLAWTGGGYTF. As DNA, the CDR3 is TGTGCCAGCAGCTTAGCCTGGACAGGGGGTGGCTACACCTTC.

V is TRBV2 and J is TRBJ2-1, with 11 bases aligning to TRBD2. Germline lookup yields CDR1 SNHLY and CDR2 FYNNEI. With V trimmed by 8 bases and J by 5 bases, 11 bases remained unmatched. CDR3 length equals 16 residues. The CDR3 spells CASPTPGTSGNNEQFF. In DNA form, the CDR3 reads TGTGCCAGCCCGACCCCCGGGACTAGCGGAAACAATGAGCAGTTCTTC.

This clone was recorded a few times. The genes are TRBV4-1 and TRBJ2-7, with 10 bases lining up with TRBD2. The V gene end was trimmed by 4 bases and the J gene end by 3 bases; junction bases not matched to a gene: 6. The CDR3 runs 15 residues. CDR1 is MGHRA and CDR2 is YSYEKL in the germline V gene. CDR3 sequence reads: CASSPGTSANYEQYF. The CDR3 coding sequence is TGCGCCAGCAGCCCCGGGACTAGCGCTAACTACGAGCAGTACTTC.

The chain carries TRBV6-5 and TRBJ1-1; 8 bases are shared with TRBD1. The V and J ends lost 7 bases and 1 base, in that order; junction bases with no gene match: 11. CDR3 length equals 16 residues. The germline gives CDR1 MNHEY, CDR2 SVGAGI. In nucleotides, the CDR3 is TGTGCCAGCACCTACTCCGGGACAGGACGGAACACTGAAGCTTTCTTT. This translates into CASTYSGTGRNTEAFF.

In this sample, this clone turned up once. The chain carries TRBV5-5 and TRBJ2-1; perhaps TRBD2 as D (5 bases). CDR3 length: 14 amino acids. CDR1 is SGHKS, CDR2 YYEKEE, per germline (reference sequence). Between the trimmed V and J ends, which lost 8 bases and 3 bases, there was a span of 15 bases. CDR3 in DNA: TGTGCCAGTTGCCCTGCGGACTGCTACAATGAGCAGTTCTTC. This sequence encodes CASCPADCYNEQFF.

V usage is TRBV28 and J usage is TRBJ2-5, with 7 bases fitting TRBD1. The J segment lost 4 bases and the V segment lost 6 bases, leaving 26 bases of the junction unmatched. The V gene's germline CDR1 is MDHEN and CDR2 SYDVKM. The CDR3 spans 20 residues. The CDR3 DNA reads as TGTGCCAGCAGCGAGACCATAGGGCCAGTAGCGACAGGGAAGCGAGAGACCCAGTACTTC. It yields the protein CASSETIGPVATGKRETQYF.

The gene calls are TRBV7-7 and TRBJ1-1, with 12 bases aligning to TRBD1. Germline assignment: CDR1 SSHAT and CDR2 FNYEAQ (reference sequence). V shed 4 bases and J 3 bases; nucleotides not matched to a gene: 12. The length of the CDR3 is 18 residues. CDR3: CASSSGQGASLRDTEAFF. Here the CDR3 DNA reads TGTGCCAGCAGCTCGGGACAGGGGGCAAGCTTACGGGACACTGAAGCTTTCTTT.

The rearrangement uses TRBV28 and TRBJ2-3, with TRBD2 matching over 8 bases. This CDR3 is built from 16 residues. With V trimmed by 5 bases and J by 2 bases, 9 bases remained unmatched. From germline, CDR1 is MDHEN and CDR2 SYDVKM. The CDR3 region has the DNA TGTGCCAGCAGTAGCAGCGGGGGACCCCCCACAGATACGCAGTATTTT. It is translated as CASSSSGGPPTDTQYF.

The chain combines TRBV9 with TRBJ2-1; D may be TRBD2 (6 bases). With 3 bases removed from V and 10 bases from J, the gap between germline ends came to 29 bases. The CDR3 is 18 residues long. CDR1 SGDLS and CDR2 YYNGEE come from the germline V gene. CDR3 nucleotides: TGTGCCAGCAGCGGGCTTCCCTCGGGTCTGCGGAGGGCTTCGGAGCAGTTCTTC. Encoded protein: CASSGLPSGLRRASEQFF.

This chain connects TRBV9 to TRBJ2-7, with 11 bases matching TRBD2. The CDR3 has 16 amino acids. Trimming at V came to 0 bases and at J to 6 bases, leaving 8 bases not matched to a gene. Germline assignment: CDR1 SGDLS and CDR2 YYNGEE. The CDR3: CASSVGISGREGEQYF. CDR3 coding DNA: TGTGCCAGCAGCGTAGGAATTAGCGGGAGGGAGGGCGAGCAGTACTTC.

The chain recombines TRBV28 with TRBJ1-5; tentative D call: TRBD1 (5 bases). V was trimmed by 4 bases and J by 4 bases, leaving 11 bases between them. Germline assignment: CDR1 MDHEN and CDR2 SYDVKM. This CDR3 contains 14 residues. CDR3 sequence (DNA): TGTGCCAGCAGTTCCCGACAGTATAATCAGCCCCAGCATTTT. This encodes CASSSRQYNQPQHF. Using reference TRBV28 and TRBJ1-5 for the parts outside the CDR3, the full variable domain is DVKVTQSSRYLVKRTGEKVFLECVQDMDHENMFWYRQDPGLGLRLIYFSYDVKMKEKGDIPEGYSVSREKKERFSLILESASTNQTSMYLCASSSRQYNQPQHFGDGTRLSIL.

In this sample, this clone turned up once. The chain carries TRBV3-1 (or the pseudogene TRBV3-2) and TRBJ2-7; no firm D call. Between the trimmed V and J ends, which lost 0 bases and 8 bases, there was a span of 8 bases. Germline values: CDR1 LGHDT, CDR2 YNNKEL (reference sequence). The CDR3 sequence is 12 residues long. CDR3 loop: CASSQDSRKQYF. CDR3 DNA sequence: TGTGCCAGCAGCCAAGACAGCAGGAAGCAGTACTTC.

The sample holds one count of this clone. Other DNA sequences in the sample encode the same CDR3. The chain has TRBV27 and TRBJ1-5; D is undetermined. The germline CDR1 and CDR2 sequences are MNHEY and SMNVEV (reference sequence). This CDR3 is built from 13 residues. Trimming stripped 3 bases from V and 4 bases from J, with 7 bases between. This CDR3 reads CASSFSGNQPQHF. DNA of the CDR3: TGTGCCAGCAGTTTTTCGGGAAATCAGCCCCAGCATTTT.

This clone has just a few counts. The chain joins TRBV28 to TRBJ1-6; 7 positions agree with TRBD1. This CDR3 contains 16 residues. V trimming: 10 bases; J trimming: 10 bases; junction bases outside the gene matches: 19. Germline loops: CDR1 MDHEN, CDR2 SYDVKM. CDR3 bases: TGTGCCATAGCCGAATCGCAGGGGGACTTATTCTCACCCCTCCACTTT. Translated: CAIAESQGDLFSPLHF.

The chain combines TRBV15 with TRBJ2-5; D is possibly TRBD1 (5 bases). The V end lost 3 bases, the J end lost 5 bases, and 16 bases lay between the germline ends. From germline, CDR1 is LNHNV and CDR2 YYDKDF (reference sequence). This CDR3 comprises 15 residues. The CDR3 spells CATSSLRAAGETQYF. CDR3 bases: TGTGCCACCAGCAGCCTCCGCGCGGCAGGGGAGACCCAGTACTTC.

The chain recombines TRBV11-2 with TRBJ2-1, with 8 bases fitting TRBD1. V shed 1 base, J shed 8 bases, and the junction held 10 bases outside the gene matches. Looked up from germline, CDR1 is SGHAT and CDR2 is FQNNGV. The CDR3 runs to 16 residues. As DNA, the CDR3 is TGTGCCAGCAGCTTAGGGTGGGGACAGGTGGGCGATGAGCAGTTCTTC. Residues: CASSLGWGQVGDEQFF.

The genes are TRBV25-1 and TRBJ1-1; a weak D match, TRBD1 (6 bases). V was clipped by 8 bases and J by 4 bases, with 11 bases between them. The CDR3 loop spans 12 amino acids. Germline CDR1 reads MGHDK; CDR2 reads SYGVNS. The CDR3 here is CASATGSTEAFF. DNA of the CDR3: TGTGCCAGCGCAACAGGGTCCACTGAAGCTTTCTTT.

The CDR3 DNA reads TGTGCCAGCTCACGCAGGACTAGCGCGTATAGCACAGATACGCAGTATTTT. Translating it yields CASSRRTSAYSTDTQYF. The chain couples TRBV18 to TRBJ2-3; 9 bases align to TRBD2. V trimming: 4 bases; J trimming: 0 bases; junction bases outside the gene matches: 8. The CDR3 extends over 17 amino acids. Germline assignment: CDR1 KGHSH and CDR2 LQKENI.

The rearrangement joins TRBV28 to TRBJ1-3; D not resolved. V lost 7 bases and J lost 8, with 15 bases in between. Germline CDR1 and CDR2: MDHEN and SYDVKM. The CDR3 totals 13 residues. The CDR3 coding sequence is TGTGCCAGCAACTCCGGGGTTGGGGACACCATATATTTT. Its translation is CASNSGVGDTIYF.